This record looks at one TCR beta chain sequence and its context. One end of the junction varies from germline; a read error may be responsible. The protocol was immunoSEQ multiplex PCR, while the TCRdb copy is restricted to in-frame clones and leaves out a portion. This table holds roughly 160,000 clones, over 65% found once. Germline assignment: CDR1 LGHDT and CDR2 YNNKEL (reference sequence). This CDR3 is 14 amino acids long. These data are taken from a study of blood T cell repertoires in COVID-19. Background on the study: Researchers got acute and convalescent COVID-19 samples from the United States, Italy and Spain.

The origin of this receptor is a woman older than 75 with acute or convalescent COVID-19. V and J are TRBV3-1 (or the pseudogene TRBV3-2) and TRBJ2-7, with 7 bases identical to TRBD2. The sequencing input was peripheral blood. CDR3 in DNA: TGTGCCAGCAGCCAAGAGGGCGCAGCGGGACTAATGTTATTC. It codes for CASSQEGAAGLMLF.